This paragraph reports one TCR beta chain. V was pared by 7 bases and J by 5 bases, with 3 bases of the junction left unmatched. The CDR3 runs to 13 residues. CDR1 and CDR2 from the germline V gene are SNHLY and FYNNEI. This sample was included in a study of immune evolution from preneoplasia to lung adenocarcinoma. Using immunoSEQ multiplex PCR, the repertoire was profiled, and TCRdb retains in-frame clones only, with some absent. Found here are under 6,000 clones, roughly 78% of them singletons; the top ten hold just under 8.5%. Sequencing used FFPE lung adenocarcinoma in situ tissue. The V gene is TRBV2, the J gene TRBJ2-2, with TRBD1 matching over 8 bases. The receptor comes from a person aged 70 to 85 with lung adenocarcinoma. The CDR3 nucleotides are TGTGCCAGCAAACAGGGGGAGACCGGGGAGCTGTTTTTT. It specifies CASKQGETGELFF.